A selection of T cell receptor beta chains follows, all from one sample in a study of blood T cells in healthy people across ages. TCRdb re-called the 5' RACE reads through MiXCR, storing one row per CDR3 protein. The sample has more than 1,000,000 distinct CDR3 sequences, 20% to 25% seen once. The same sample was also used in a study of T cells of mothers and their children.

Sequencing was done on a sample of blood. These receptors came from a girl aged 2 to 10 in good health. The conserved cysteine and the conserved F or W are not part of the CDR3 here. A clone size is listed for some rows: how often the clone was seen (once, few, many), or a class if it is expanded.

cdr3_aa,clone_size,v_call
ASSLVSNFAYEQY,few,TRBV5-1
SARDRRRKDEQY,few,TRBV20-1
AISEWSYNEQF,many,TRBV10-3
ASSPGASLLSEQY,NA,TRBV28
ASSPKTPGQGTLDTQY,NA,TRBV7-9
SGRESGPPAYEQY,NA,TRBV20-1
ASSLVTGPPRHTQY,NA,TRBV11-2
ASSFGEGQF,NA,TRBV12-3/TRBV12-4
ASSPQVFGYGYT,few,TRBV12-3/TRBV12-4
ASSPLAGVNVEQF,few,TRBV4-1
ASSQSAMNTEAF,NA,TRBV4-1
ASSLVGTGLMGTGELF,NA,TRBV7-2
ASSSLGTVNTEAF,few,TRBV6-1
ASNFGRSDSGNTIY,NA,TRBV7-9
SAQGQPPYTYGYT,NA,TRBV20-1
ASNPGQSNTEAF,NA,TRBV7-3
ASRPTGGANQPQH,NA,TRBV27
ASSLKGPEDEQY,few,TRBV7-3
ASRTIQGSPEAF,many,TRBV6-2/TRBV6-3
ASTPSWSPQETQY,few,TRBV7-2
ASSFWGRDGYT,NA,TRBV12-3/TRBV12-4
SARTRDSLSSHEQF,few,TRBV20-1
ASSTSRDRDHEQY,NA,TRBV7-8
ASGWGGYT,few,TRBV12-5
ASSPIGTVVGYT,NA,TRBV3-1
ASSAGSGPYNEQF,NA,TRBV2
ASGTSGYYEQY,NA,TRBV6-1
ASRTGGQF,few,TRBV19
SADDERNSGNTIY,NA,TRBV20-1
ASSQGGTSDMLISGEQF,NA,TRBV4-1
ASSLPVAGPQETQY,NA,TRBV7-2
ASSPTGTSGLWEY,few,TRBV5-1
ASSLNGQSSQPQH,NA,TRBV12-3/TRBV12-4
ASRPVADNIQY,few,TRBV4-1
ASSLVKRGYQETQY,NA,TRBV7-9
STHRDPKGTEAF,NA,TRBV29-1
SARDAGSSYNEQF,NA,TRBV20-1
ASSHPSRGQETQY,few,TRBV28
ASSSIQGPQETQY,NA,TRBV5-1
ASSLTWAGELF,few,TRBV7-3
SARDEGELF,NA,TRBV20-1
ASEETTRASGNDTQY,NA,TRBV6-1
ASSLVGTTFLEEQF,NA,TRBV7-6
ASSFHGTNEKLF,NA,TRBV27
ATMGWGNSYNEQF,few,TRBV24-1
ASSPGQTYTGELF,few,TRBV5-1
ASSRQGDTSYEQY,NA,TRBV7-2
SVETSGSIFDEQF,NA,TRBV29-1
ASSQDLRGQGYGYT,NA,TRBV4-3
ASSLDGGYTEAF,NA,TRBV27
SVAEWVGAYNEQF,few,TRBV29-1
ASSFGTSAYNEQF,NA,TRBV5-5
ASSSRRFGTETQY,few,TRBV7-9
SVVGNLSTEAF,NA,TRBV29-1